The 2 T cell receptor beta chains below all came from one sample that was sequenced in a study of regulatory T cells in long-lasting Graves disease. Time point meaning: persistent/refractory GD, antithyroid drugs over 5 years with positive TRAb. PBMC RNA was the source of the TCR library. Assembly of TCR beta libraries relied on iRepertoire HTBI primers together with Arm-PCR of CDR3 regions. MiXCR, run by TCRdb on the multiplex PCR reads, gives a single entry per CDR3 protein. The sample contains 650,000 to 850,000 distinct CDR3 sequences, approximately 31% of which appear only once. This material consisted of peripheral blood mononuclear cells (PBMCs), taken when the disease was refractory, from a patient treated with antithyroid drugs. The receptors derive from a female donor with Graves disease.

The chain employs TRBV20-1 and TRBJ1-5; 9 bases are shared with TRBD1. This CDR3 comprises 17 residues. CDR1 is DFQATT, CDR2 SNEGSKA, per germline (reference sequence). J lost 3 bases, V lost 5 bases, and 14 bases had no gene match. As DNA, the CDR3 is TGCAGTGCTTCACGCGACAGGGGGAGCCAAGCCAATCAGCCCCAGCATTTT. Translated: CSASRDRGSQANQPQHF.

This clonotype was recorded at least ten times. The V call is TRBV12-3 or TRBV12-4, the J call TRBJ2-2; D could derive from TRBD1 or TRBD2 (5 bases each). V dropped 3 bases and J dropped 1 base, with 9 bases sitting between them. The CDR3 contains 15 residues. CDR3 DNA: TGTGCCAGCAGTTTTGGGACCAGGAACACCGGGGAGCTGTTTTTT. It specifies CASSFGTRNTGELFF.